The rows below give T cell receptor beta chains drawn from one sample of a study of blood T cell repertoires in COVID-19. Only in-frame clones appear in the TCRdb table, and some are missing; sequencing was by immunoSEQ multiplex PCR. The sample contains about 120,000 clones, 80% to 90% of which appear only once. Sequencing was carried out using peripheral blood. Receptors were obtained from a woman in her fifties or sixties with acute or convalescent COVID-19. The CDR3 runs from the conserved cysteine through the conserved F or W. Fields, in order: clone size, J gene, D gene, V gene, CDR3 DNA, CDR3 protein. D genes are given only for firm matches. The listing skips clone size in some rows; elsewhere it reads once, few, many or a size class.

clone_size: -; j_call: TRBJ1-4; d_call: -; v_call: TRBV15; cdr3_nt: TGTGCCACCAGCAGAGACGGCAGGGGAGAGGAAAAACTGTTTTTT; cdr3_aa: CATSRDGRGEEKLFF
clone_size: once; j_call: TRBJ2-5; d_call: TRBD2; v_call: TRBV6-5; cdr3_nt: TGTGCCAGCTCGGGGGGGGGTGCCCAAGAGACCCAGTACTTC; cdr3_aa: CASSGGGAQETQYF
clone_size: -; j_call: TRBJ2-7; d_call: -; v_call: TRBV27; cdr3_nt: TGTGCCAGCAGTTTTACCGGGGGAGAGCAGTACTTC; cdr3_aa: CASSFTGGEQYF
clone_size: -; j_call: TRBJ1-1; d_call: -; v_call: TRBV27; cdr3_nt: TGTGCCAGCAGTTCACAGTACACTGAAGCTTTCTTT; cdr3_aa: CASSSQYTEAFF
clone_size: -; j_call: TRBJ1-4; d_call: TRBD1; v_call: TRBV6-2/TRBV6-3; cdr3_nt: TGTGCCAGCAGTTACTCGAAGACAGGGAGAACTAATGAAAAACTGTTTTTT; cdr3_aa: CASSYSKTGRTNEKLFF
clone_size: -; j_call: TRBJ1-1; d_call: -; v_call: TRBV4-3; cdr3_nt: TGCGCCAGCAGCCAGACAGTGAACACTGAAGCTTTCTTT; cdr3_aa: CASSQTVNTEAFF
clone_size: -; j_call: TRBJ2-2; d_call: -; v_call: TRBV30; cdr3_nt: TGTGCCTGGAGCACCCAGGGTAACGGGGAGCTGTTTTTT; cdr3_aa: CAWSTQGNGELFF
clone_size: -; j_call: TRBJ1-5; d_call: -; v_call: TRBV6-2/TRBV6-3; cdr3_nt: TGTGCCAGCAGTTACCAGAGGAGTGTAAGCAATCAGCCCCAGCATTTT; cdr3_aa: CASSYQRSVSNQPQHF
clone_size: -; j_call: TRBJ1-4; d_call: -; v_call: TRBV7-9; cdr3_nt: TGTGCCAGCAGCCCAGGACAGCCGTCCACTAATGAAAAACTGTTTTTT; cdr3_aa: CASSPGQPSTNEKLFF
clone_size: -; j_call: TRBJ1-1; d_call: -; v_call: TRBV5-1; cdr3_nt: TGCGCCAGCAGCCCGGGGGCAGGGAGGGCTGAAGCTTTCTTT; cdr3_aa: CASSPGAGRAEAFF
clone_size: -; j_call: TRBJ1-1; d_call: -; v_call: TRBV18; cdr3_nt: TGTGCCAGCTCACCATCGACGGACTTGAACACTGAAGCTTTCTTT; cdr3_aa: CASSPSTDLNTEAFF
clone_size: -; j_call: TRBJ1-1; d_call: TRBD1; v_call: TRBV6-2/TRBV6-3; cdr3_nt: TGTGCCAGCAGTGACGACAGGGTGATGAACACTGAAGCTTTCTTT; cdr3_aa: CASSDDRVMNTEAFF
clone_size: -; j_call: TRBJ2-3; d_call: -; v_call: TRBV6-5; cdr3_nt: TGTGCCAGCAGTTACTCGAGCGCGATGAGCACAGATACGCAGTATTTT; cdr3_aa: CASSYSSAMSTDTQYF
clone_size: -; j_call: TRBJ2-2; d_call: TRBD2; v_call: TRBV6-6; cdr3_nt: TGTGCCAGCAGTCTACTAGCGGGGGGGCCGGGCACCGGGGAGCTGTTTTTT; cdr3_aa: CASSLLAGGPGTGELFF
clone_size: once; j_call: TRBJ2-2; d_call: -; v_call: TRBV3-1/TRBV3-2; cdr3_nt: TGTGCCAGCAGCCAAGCACTAGGCAGAGTCACCGGGGAGCTGTTTTTT; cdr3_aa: CASSQALGRVTGELFF
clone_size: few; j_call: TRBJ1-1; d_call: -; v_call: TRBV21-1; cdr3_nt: TGTGCCAGCAGCAAAGCCGAGGGGGGACAGGGGAAGGGCACTGAAGCTTTCTTT; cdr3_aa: CASSKAEGGQGKGTEAFF
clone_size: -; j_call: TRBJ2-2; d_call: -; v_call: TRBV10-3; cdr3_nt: TGTGCCATCAAAATAAATCAGGCCGCCGGGGAGCTGTTTTTT; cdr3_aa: CAIKINQAAGELFF
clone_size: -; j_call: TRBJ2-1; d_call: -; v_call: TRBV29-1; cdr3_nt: TGCAGCGTTGTGACTCCTTACAATGAGCAGTTCTTC; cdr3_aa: CSVVTPYNEQFF
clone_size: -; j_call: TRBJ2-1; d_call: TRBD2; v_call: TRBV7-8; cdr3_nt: TGTGCCAGCAGCTCCAGGACTAGCGGGAGTTCCTACAATGAGCAGTTCTTC; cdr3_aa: CASSSRTSGSSYNEQFF
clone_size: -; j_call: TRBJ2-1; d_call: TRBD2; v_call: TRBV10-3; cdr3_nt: TGTGCCACGACTAGCGGGGGGGCCCATGAGCAGTTCTTC; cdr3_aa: CATTSGGAHEQFF
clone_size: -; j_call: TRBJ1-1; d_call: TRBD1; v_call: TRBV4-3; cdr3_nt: TGCGCCAGCAGCCAAGATTACCACAGGGGCACTGAAGCTTTCTTT; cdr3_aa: CASSQDYHRGTEAFF
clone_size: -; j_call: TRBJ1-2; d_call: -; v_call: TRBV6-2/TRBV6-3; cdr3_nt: TGTGCCAGCAGTGCCGGACCACAGGGCTATGGCTACACCTTC; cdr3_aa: CASSAGPQGYGYTF
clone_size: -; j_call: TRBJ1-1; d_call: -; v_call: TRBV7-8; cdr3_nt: TGTGCCAGCAGCTTAGTAAGCAGGGGTTTTACTGAAGCTTTCTTT; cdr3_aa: CASSLVSRGFTEAFF
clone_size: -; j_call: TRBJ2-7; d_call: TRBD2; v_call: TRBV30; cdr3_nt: TGTGCCTTCTCCGGGAGGGCCTACGAGCAGTACTTC; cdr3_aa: CAFSGRAYEQYF
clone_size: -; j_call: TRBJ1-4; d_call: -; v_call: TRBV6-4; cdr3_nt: TGTGCCAGCAGTGACTATCTTCTCGACCTGGGGCCTAATGAAAAACTGTTTTTT; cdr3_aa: CASSDYLLDLGPNEKLFF
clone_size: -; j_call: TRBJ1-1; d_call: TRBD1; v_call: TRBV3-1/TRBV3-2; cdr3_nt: TGTGCCAGCAGCGCCCGACAGGGTCCGAACACTGAAGCTTTCTTT; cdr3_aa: CASSARQGPNTEAFF
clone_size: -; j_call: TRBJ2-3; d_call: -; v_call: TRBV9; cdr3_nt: TGTGCCAGCAGCGTCGCACAGTATGGCACAGATACGCAGTATTTT; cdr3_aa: CASSVAQYGTDTQYF
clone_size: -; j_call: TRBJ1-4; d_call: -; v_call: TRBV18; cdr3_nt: TGTGCTAGCTCCTTCTCAGATGAAAAACTGTTTTTT; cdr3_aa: CASSFSDEKLFF
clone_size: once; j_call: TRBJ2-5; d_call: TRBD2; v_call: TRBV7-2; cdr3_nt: TGTGCCAGCAGCGTCACTAGCGGGCGGGAGACCCAGTACTTC; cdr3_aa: CASSVTSGRETQYF
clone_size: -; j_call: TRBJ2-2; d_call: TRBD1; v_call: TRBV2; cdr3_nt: TGTGCCAGCAGGGACAGGGTGGGAACCGGGGAGCTGTTTTTT; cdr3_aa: CASRDRVGTGELFF
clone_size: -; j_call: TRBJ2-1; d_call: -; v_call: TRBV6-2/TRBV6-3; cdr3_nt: TGTGCCAGCAGTTCCCTCCAGGTGATGGCCTACAATGAGCAGTTCTTC; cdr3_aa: CASSSLQVMAYNEQFF
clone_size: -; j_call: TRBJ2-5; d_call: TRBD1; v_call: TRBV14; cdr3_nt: TGTGCCAGCACCCGACAGGGCCGAGAGACCCAGTACTTC; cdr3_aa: CASTRQGRETQYF
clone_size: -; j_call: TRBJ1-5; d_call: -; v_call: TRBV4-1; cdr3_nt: TGCGCCAGCAGCCAAGGTAAGGGCGGGCAGCCCCAGCATTTT; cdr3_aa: CASSQGKGGQPQHF
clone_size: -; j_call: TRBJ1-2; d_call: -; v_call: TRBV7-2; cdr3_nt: TGTGCCACGACAGACTATGGCTACACCTTC; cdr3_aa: CATTDYGYTF
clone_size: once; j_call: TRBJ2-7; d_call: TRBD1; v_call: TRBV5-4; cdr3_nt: TGTGCCAGCAGCTGGGGACAGGGGCCTGGCGAGCAGTACTTC; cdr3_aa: CASSWGQGPGEQYF
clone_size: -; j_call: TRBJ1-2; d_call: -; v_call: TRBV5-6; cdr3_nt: TGTGCCAGCAGCCTTCGGGGTTGGGTTAGCTATGGCTACACCTTC; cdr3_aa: CASSLRGWVSYGYTF
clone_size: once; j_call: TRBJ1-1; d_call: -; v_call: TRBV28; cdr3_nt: TGTGCCAGCAGCACCAAGGGTTCGGGGGGGTACACTGAAGCTTTCTTT; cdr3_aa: CASSTKGSGGYTEAFF
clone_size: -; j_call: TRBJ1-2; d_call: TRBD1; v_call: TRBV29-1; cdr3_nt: TGCAGCGTTGAGGTAGGGGGCAACTATGGCTACACCTTC; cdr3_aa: CSVEVGGNYGYTF
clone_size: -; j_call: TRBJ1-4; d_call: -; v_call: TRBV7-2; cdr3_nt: TGTGCCAGCAGCGTACTCGGTTCTGGTGAAAAACTGTTTTTT; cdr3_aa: CASSVLGSGEKLFF